These T cell receptor beta chains were read from a single sample in a study of blood T cell repertoires in COVID-19. This table comes from immunoSEQ multiplex PCR, and its TCRdb copy is limited to in-frame clones, with some not included. The repertoire includes approximately 140,000 clones, around 86% of them detected once, and roughly 3.4% sits in the top ten. Sequencing was done on a sample of peripheral blood. Receptors were obtained from a man between 65 and 85 years old with acute or convalescent COVID-19. The CDR3 runs from the conserved cysteine through the conserved F or W. D genes are given only for firm matches. The listing skips clone size in some rows; elsewhere it reads once, few, many or a size class.

J gene,clone size,D gene,V gene,CDR3 DNA,CDR3 protein
TRBJ2-1,few,NA,TRBV5-4,TGTGCCAGCAGCACTAGTTCCTACAATGAGCAGTTCTTC,CASSTSSYNEQFF
TRBJ1-2,NA,NA,TRBV28,TGTGCCAGCAGTCAAGGCGGATCCCGTGGGGGCTACACCTTC,CASSQGGSRGGYTF
TRBJ2-1,NA,TRBD1,TRBV5-1,TGCGCCAGCAGGGCTGGGACAGGGGGCATATATGAGCAGTTCTTC,CASRAGTGGIYEQFF
TRBJ2-6,NA,TRBD1,TRBV5-4,TGTGCCAGCAGCCCCGGGGCAGGGGGTCTAGCTGGGGCCAACGTCCTGACTTTC,CASSPGAGGLAGANVLTF
TRBJ2-1,NA,TRBD2,TRBV7-3,TGTGCCAGCAGCTCTACTAGCGGGAGTGGTGAGCAGTTCTTC,CASSSTSGSGEQFF
TRBJ2-5,NA,NA,TRBV19,TGTGCCAGTAGGACAGGACAAGAGACCCAGTACTTC,CASRTGQETQYF
TRBJ2-5,NA,TRBD1,TRBV6-5,TGTGCCAGCAGTCCGTTACAGGGGGCAGGGGAGACCCAGTACTTC,CASSPLQGAGETQYF
TRBJ2-1,NA,TRBD2,TRBV20-1,TGCAGTGCTAGTAGCGGGAATCTGTACAATGAGCAGTTCTTC,CSASSGNLYNEQFF
TRBJ2-5,NA,NA,TRBV9,TGTGCCAGCAGCGTAGCAGGTCAAGAGACCCAGTACTTC,CASSVAGQETQYF
TRBJ2-5,NA,TRBD1,TRBV10-3,TGTGCCACCTCCAGGGGGACCCAAGAGACCCAGTACTTC,CATSRGTQETQYF
TRBJ2-7,NA,TRBD1,TRBV9,TGTGCCAGCAGCCCGGACAGGGTGGACGAGCAGTACTTC,CASSPDRVDEQYF
TRBJ2-5,NA,NA,TRBV7-9,TGTGCCAGCAGCTTAAGAGCTACCGAGTACCAAGAGACCCAGTACTTC,CASSLRATEYQETQYF
TRBJ2-1,NA,TRBD2,TRBV11-2,TGTGCCAGCAGCGCTAGCGGGAGCTCCTACAATGAGCAGTTCTTC,CASSASGSSYNEQFF
TRBJ2-2,NA,TRBD1,TRBV5-4,TGTGCCAGCAGCCCCCGAGGGCAGGGGGCGAACACCGGGGAGCTGTTTTTT,CASSPRGQGANTGELFF
TRBJ1-6,NA,TRBD1,TRBV28,TGTGCCAGCAGGATAGACAGGGGGCTTAATTCACCCCTCCACTTT,CASRIDRGLNSPLHF
TRBJ1-2,NA,TRBD1,TRBV24-1,TGTGCCACCAGTGACCGGGGACAGAACTATGGCTACACCTTC,CATSDRGQNYGYTF
TRBJ2-1,NA,NA,TRBV19,TGTGCCAGTAGCCCCACCTTAGCGGTTAGCTCCTACAATGAGCAGTTCTTC,CASSPTLAVSSYNEQFF
TRBJ1-3,NA,TRBD1,TRBV9,TGTGCCAGCAGCACCCGACAGGGAATAGCTGGAAACACCATATATTTT,CASSTRQGIAGNTIYF
TRBJ2-7,NA,NA,TRBV11-3,TGTGCCAGCAGCACCGACACCGAGTACGAGCAGTACTTC,CASSTDTEYEQYF
TRBJ2-4,NA,NA,TRBV3-1/TRBV3-2,TGTGCCAGCAGCCAAGACCCAGCGGGTTGGGCCAAAAACATTCAGTACTTC,CASSQDPAGWAKNIQYF
TRBJ1-5,once,TRBD1,TRBV18,TGTGCCAGCTCCCTGACGATAGCGACAGGGACTAGCAATCAGCCCCAGCATTTT,CASSLTIATGTSNQPQHF
TRBJ2-7,NA,TRBD1,TRBV6-5,TGTGCCAGCAGTTACTGGGACAGGGGCTTCTCCTACGAGCAGTACTTC,CASSYWDRGFSYEQYF
TRBJ1-3,NA,NA,TRBV7-2,TGTGCCAGCAGCTCAACAGGGACCTCTGGAAACACCATATATTTT,CASSSTGTSGNTIYF